Listed below are T cell receptor beta chains from one sample, sequenced in a study of cytomegalovirus exposure and HLA in healthy donors. TCRdb's table, derived via immunoSEQ multiplex PCR, lists solely in-frame clones and lacks some. Of approximately 140,000 clones listed, over 70% are singletons. Sequencing input: PBMCs. The receptors shown here come from a male donor in good health and CMV-seronegative. The CDR3 runs from the conserved cysteine through the conserved F or W. The D gene is left open where the match is weak. The size field is filled for only some rows; it gives once, few, many or a size class.

J gene | D gene | V gene | clone size | CDR3 DNA | CDR3 protein
TRBJ2-1 | TRBD1 | TRBV9 | NA | TGTGCCAGCAGTTCGGGACAGGGGGCCTATGAGCAGTTCTTC | CASSSGQGAYEQFF
TRBJ1-2 | NA | TRBV5-1 | few | TGCGCCAGCAGCTTGATTTTGGGAGGGTTTGGCTACACCTTC | CASSLILGGFGYTF
TRBJ2-7 | TRBD2 | TRBV27 | NA | TGTGCCAGCAGTTGGACTAGCGGGGGCCCCTACGAGCAGTACTTC | CASSWTSGGPYEQYF
TRBJ1-6 | NA | TRBV9 | NA | TGTGCCAGCAGCGCGGGGAGGGAAAATTCACCCCTCCACTTT | CASSAGRENSPLHF
TRBJ1-3 | NA | TRBV30 | NA | TGTGCCTGGAGTCGAGAGGGAATCAACACCATATATTTT | CAWSREGINTIYF
TRBJ2-1 | NA | TRBV9 | NA | TGTGCCAGCAGCGTAGCGCAGGGGCGCTACAATGAGCAGTTCTTC | CASSVAQGRYNEQFF
TRBJ2-5 | TRBD1 | TRBV11-2 | NA | TGTGCCAGCAGCTTACTGACAGGGACAGGCCAAGAGACCCAGTACTTC | CASSLLTGTGQETQYF
TRBJ2-3 | TRBD2 | TRBV4-1 | NA | TGCGCCAGCAGCCGGCTAGCGGGGGGCCTTGACACAGATACGCAGTATTTT | CASSRLAGGLDTDTQYF
TRBJ2-2 | NA | TRBV7-7 | NA | TGTGCCAGCAGCTCCTTGGGGGCCGGCACCGGGGAGCTGTTTTTT | CASSSLGAGTGELFF
TRBJ2-5 | NA | TRBV30 | NA | TGTGCCTGGGCCGGATCGACAGTAGGCCAAGAGACCCAGTACTTC | CAWAGSTVGQETQYF
TRBJ1-5 | NA | TRBV7-9 | few | TGTGCCAGCAGCTCAGGGGCCAGCAATCAGCCCCAGCATTTT | CASSSGASNQPQHF
TRBJ2-3 | NA | TRBV6-5 | few | TGTGCCAGCAGTTACTTAAGTGCGGATACGCAGTATTTT | CASSYLSADTQYF
TRBJ1-4 | NA | TRBV5-1 | NA | TGCGCCAGCAGCTCCCGCAGTGGAACTAATGAAAAACTGTTTTTT | CASSSRSGTNEKLFF
TRBJ2-7 | TRBD2 | TRBV18 | NA | TGTGCCAGCTCCCCGCTACCCGGGGAGGGCCTCCACGACGAGCAGTACTTC | CASSPLPGEGLHDEQYF
TRBJ2-2 | TRBD2 | TRBV27 | NA | TGTGCCAGCAGCGGGGGGACTAGTCAATTCACCGGGGAGCTGTTTTTT | CASSGGTSQFTGELFF
TRBJ1-2 | TRBD1 | TRBV18 | NA | TGTGCCAGCTCGCCCGACAGGGGTAACTATGGCTACACCTTC | CASSPDRGNYGYTF
TRBJ1-6 | TRBD1 | TRBV7-8 | NA | TGTGCCAGCAGCTCGGGACAGGGTAATTCACCCCTCCACTTT | CASSSGQGNSPLHF
TRBJ2-1 | TRBD1 | TRBV5-6 | NA | TGTGCCAGCAGCTCGACAGGGGGGACATCCTACAATGAGCAGTTCTTC | CASSSTGGTSYNEQFF
TRBJ2-7 | TRBD1 | TRBV4-3 | NA | TGCGCCAGCAGCCAAGGAAGACAGGGCTACGAGCAGTACTTC | CASSQGRQGYEQYF
TRBJ1-3 | NA | TRBV10-1 | NA | TGCGCCAGCAATTTTAAGGGGCGCCCTGGAAACACCATATATTTT | CASNFKGRPGNTIYF
TRBJ2-1 | TRBD1 | TRBV2 | NA | TGTGCCAGCACACAACAGGGGATTAATGAGCAGTTCTTC | CASTQQGINEQFF
TRBJ1-3 | TRBD1 | TRBV10-2 | NA | TGCGCCAGCAGGGAGCTGGGACAGGGAACCTCTGGAAACACCATATATTTT | CASRELGQGTSGNTIYF
TRBJ2-7 | NA | TRBV5-1 | NA | TGCGCCAGCAGCATGACAGAGAGCTCCTACGAGCAGTACTTC | CASSMTESSYEQYF
TRBJ1-5 | NA | TRBV28 | NA | TGTGCCAGCAGGTCGGAGGGGCCCCAGCATTTT | CASRSEGPQHF
TRBJ1-4 | NA | TRBV5-6 | NA | TGTGCCAGCAGCTCCGTGACCGGGATCGGGGAAAAACTGTTTTTT | CASSSVTGIGEKLFF
TRBJ2-1 | TRBD2 | TRBV7-6 | once | TGTGCCAGCAGCCTTAGCGGGGGGGCGAGTGAGCAGTTCTTC | CASSLSGGASEQFF
TRBJ2-2 | TRBD2 | TRBV15 | NA | TGTGCCACCAGCAGAGTATGGGTGGGACTAGCGGGCACCGGGGAGCTGTTTTTT | CATSRVWVGLAGTGELFF
TRBJ2-7 | TRBD1 | TRBV11-2 | once | TGTGCCAGCAGTTCGACAGGGTCCCCCGCCAGCTCCTACGAGCAGTACTTC | CASSSTGSPASSYEQYF
TRBJ2-3 | NA | TRBV4-2 | NA | TGTGCCAGCAGCCAAGATGAGGGGGGGGCAGATACGCAGTATTTT | CASSQDEGGADTQYF
TRBJ2-3 | NA | TRBV11-3 | NA | TGTGCCAGCAGCTTAGATTTATCAGATACGCAGTATTTT | CASSLDLSDTQYF
TRBJ1-2 | NA | TRBV28 | NA | TGTGCCAGCAGTCCCCCAGGGCGAGGACGCGGCTACACCTTC | CASSPPGRGRGYTF
TRBJ2-1 | NA | TRBV29-1 | NA | TGCAGCGTCCCACTTGAGGATGACAATGAGCAGTTCTTC | CSVPLEDDNEQFF
TRBJ2-7 | TRBD2 | TRBV5-3 | few | TGTGCCAGAAGCTCCGATATCGGTTCTAGCGGGGACTATCCCTACGAGCAGTACTTC | CARSSDIGSSGDYPYEQYF
TRBJ2-6 | NA | TRBV5-1 | NA | TGCGCCAGCAGCTTGGGACAGCTTAGCTCTGGGGCCAACGTCCTGACTTTC | CASSLGQLSSGANVLTF
TRBJ2-3 | NA | TRBV12-5 | NA | TGTGCTAGTGGTTTGTTCGGTGATACGCAGTATTTT | CASGLFGDTQYF
TRBJ2-5 | TRBD2 | TRBV28 | NA | TGTGCCAGCAGTTCCCGTCGTGCGGGGGTCGGTCCCAAAGAGACCCAGTACTTC | CASSSRRAGVGPKETQYF
TRBJ1-5 | TRBD1 | TRBV2 | NA | TGTGCCAGCAGTTCGACAGGGCGACAGCCCCAGCATTTT | CASSSTGRQPQHF
TRBJ1-4 | NA | TRBV7-8 | NA | TGTGCCAGCAGTTCCTCAGATTCTAATGAAAAACTGTTTTTT | CASSSSDSNEKLFF
TRBJ1-4 | NA | TRBV2 | NA | TGTGCCAGCAATAGTCAGGCTGGTGCTAATGAAAAACTGTTTTTT | CASNSQAGANEKLFF
TRBJ1-4 | NA | TRBV4-1 | NA | TGCGCCAGCAGCTATGGACAGTCTAATGAAAAACTGTTTTTT | CASSYGQSNEKLFF
TRBJ2-7 | TRBD2 | TRBV11-2 | NA | TGTGCCAGCAGCTTAGATGGGGGGAGGGACGAGCAGTACTTC | CASSLDGGRDEQYF
TRBJ1-1 | NA | TRBV28 | NA | TGTGCCAGCAGTTTAACAGGGATGGCTTTCTTT | CASSLTGMAFF
TRBJ2-4 | TRBD1 | TRBV2 | NA | TGTGCCAGCACTTTAGAGGGGGCAGCCAAAAACATTCAGTACTTC | CASTLEGAAKNIQYF
TRBJ2-7 | NA | TRBV29-1 | NA | TGCAGCGTTGATGCGTGGAGGGATACCTACGAGCAGTACTTC | CSVDAWRDTYEQYF
TRBJ2-5 | TRBD1 | TRBV6-5 | once | TGTGCCAGTAGACAGGGGGCGGGGGAGACCCAGTACTTC | CASRQGAGETQYF
TRBJ2-3 | TRBD2 | TRBV5-6 | NA | TGTGCCAGCAGCTTGTCCCGGTGGCTAGCGGGGTACCCGGAGGATACGCAGTATTTT | CASSLSRWLAGYPEDTQYF
TRBJ2-1 | NA | TRBV5-4 | NA | TGTGCCAGCAGCGACCTAGGCGGGGAGTACAATGAGCAGTTCTTC | CASSDLGGEYNEQFF
TRBJ1-2 | NA | TRBV4-1 | NA | TGCGCCAGCAGCCAATCATGGCAGACAGCTAACTATGGCTACATCTTC | CASSQSWQTANYGYIF
TRBJ1-1 | TRBD1 | TRBV9 | NA | TGTGCCAGCAGCGTAGCTGGGGGACAGGGGGCCGCTGAAGCTTTCTTT | CASSVAGGQGAAEAFF
TRBJ2-2 | NA | TRBV5-4 | few | TGTGCCAGCAGCCACAGTGGACTGACAAACACCGGGGAGCTGTTTTTT | CASSHSGLTNTGELFF
TRBJ2-2 | NA | TRBV9 | NA | TGTGCCAGCAGCGTAGAAACTTCCGACACCGGGGAGCTGTTTTTT | CASSVETSDTGELFF
TRBJ2-1 | NA | TRBV11-2 | NA | TGTGCCAGCAGCTTAGGGGTGGGGGGGTTCTTC | CASSLGVGGFF
TRBJ2-1 | NA | TRBV29-1 | NA | TGCAGCGTTGAGACCCCTAGGGCGGTGGGGGGGCGGTACAATGAGCAGTTCTTC | CSVETPRAVGGRYNEQFF
TRBJ2-5 | NA | TRBV18 | once | TGTGCCAGCTCACCACAGATTAGTGTAGAGACCCAGTACTTC | CASSPQISVETQYF
TRBJ1-1 | NA | TRBV7-2 | once | TGTGCCAGCAGCCTGAGAACTGAAGCTTTCTTT | CASSLRTEAFF
TRBJ1-2 | NA | TRBV4-1 | NA | TGCGCCAGCAGCCCCGGGAGGACCTTCTCGTATGGCTACACCTTC | CASSPGRTFSYGYTF
TRBJ2-3 | NA | TRBV5-1 | NA | TGCGCCAGCAGCTCACGAGGGGAGGTCACAGATACGCAGTATTTT | CASSSRGEVTDTQYF